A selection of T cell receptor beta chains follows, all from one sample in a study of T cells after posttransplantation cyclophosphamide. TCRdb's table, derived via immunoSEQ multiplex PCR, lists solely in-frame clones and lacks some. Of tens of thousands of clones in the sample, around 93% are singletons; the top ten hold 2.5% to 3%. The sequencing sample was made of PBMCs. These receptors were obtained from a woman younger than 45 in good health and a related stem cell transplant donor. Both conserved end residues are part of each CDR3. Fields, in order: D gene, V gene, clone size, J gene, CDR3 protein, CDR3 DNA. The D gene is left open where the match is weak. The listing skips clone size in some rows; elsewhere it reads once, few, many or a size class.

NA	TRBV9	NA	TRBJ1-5	CASSVEAWDQPQHF	TGTGCCAGCAGCGTAGAGGCATGGGATCAGCCCCAGCATTTT
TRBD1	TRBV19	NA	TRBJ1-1	CASSWDRFSGEAFF	TGTGCCAGTTCCTGGGACAGGTTCTCGGGTGAAGCTTTCTTT
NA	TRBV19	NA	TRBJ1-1	CASSITGFLGMMNTEAFF	TGTGCCAGTAGTATAACAGGGTTTTTGGGGATGATGAACACTGAAGCTTTCTTT
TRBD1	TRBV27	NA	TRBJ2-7	CASSKRGTGARGEQYF	TGTGCCAGCTCGAAAAGGGGGACAGGGGCACGGGGCGAGCAGTACTTC
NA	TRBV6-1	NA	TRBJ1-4	CASREAGTEKLFF	TGTGCCAGCCGAGAAGCGGGGACTGAAAAACTGTTTTTT
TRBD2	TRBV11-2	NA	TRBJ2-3	CASSLELAGATDTQYF	TGTGCCAGCAGCTTAGAACTAGCGGGCGCCACAGATACGCAGTATTTT
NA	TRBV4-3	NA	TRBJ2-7	CASSPQFSYEQYF	TGCGCCAGCAGCCCCCAATTTTCCTACGAGCAGTACTTC
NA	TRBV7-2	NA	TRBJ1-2	CASSLEGTAPHGYTF	TGTGCCAGCAGCTTAGAAGGGACGGCACCTCATGGCTACACCTTC
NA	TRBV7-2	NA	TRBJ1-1	CASSLALRKDEAFF	TGTGCCAGCAGCTTAGCGCTGAGGAAAGATGAAGCTTTCTTT
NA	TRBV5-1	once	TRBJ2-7	CASSLVVANPQYEQYF	TGCGCCAGCAGCTTGGTTGTAGCCAACCCGCAGTACGAGCAGTACTTC
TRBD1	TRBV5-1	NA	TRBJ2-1	CASSPRGQGYNEQFF	TGCGCCAGCAGCCCTAGGGGACAGGGTTACAATGAGCAGTTCTTC
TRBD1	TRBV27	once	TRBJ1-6	CASSQTGGALIIGSPLHF	TGTGCCAGCAGCCAAACAGGGGGCGCTTTAATTATAGGATCACCCCTCCACTTT
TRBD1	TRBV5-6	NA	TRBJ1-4	CASIRQGGVEKLFF	TGTGCCAGCATAAGACAGGGGGGAGTTGAAAAACTGTTTTTT
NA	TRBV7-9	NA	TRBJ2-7	CASSYTKGAYEQYF	TGTGCCAGCAGCTATACTAAGGGGGCCTACGAGCAGTACTTC
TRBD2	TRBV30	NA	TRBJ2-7	CAWSPRLAGLYEQYF	TGTGCCTGGAGTCCTCGACTAGCGGGACTTTACGAGCAGTACTTC
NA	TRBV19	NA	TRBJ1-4	CASSIPQTEKLFF	TGTGCCAGTAGTATCCCTCAGACAGAAAAACTGTTTTTT
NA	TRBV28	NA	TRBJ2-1	CASLRTVTGNEQFF	TGTGCCAGCCTCAGGACAGTGACAGGTAATGAGCAGTTCTTC
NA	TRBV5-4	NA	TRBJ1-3	CASSLTGSGNTIYF	TGTGCCAGCAGCTTGACCGGGTCTGGAAACACCATATATTTT
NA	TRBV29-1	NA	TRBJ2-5	CSAGAGTQYF	TGCAGCGCCGGGGCTGGGACTCAGTACTTC
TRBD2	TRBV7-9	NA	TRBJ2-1	CASRIAGGPNEQFF	TGTGCCAGCAGGATAGCGGGGGGGCCCAATGAGCAGTTCTTC
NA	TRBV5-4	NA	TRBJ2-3	CASSEGFTDTQYF	TGTGCCAGCAGTGAGGGATTTACAGATACGCAGTATTTT
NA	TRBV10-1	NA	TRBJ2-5	CASSPGQTQETQYF	TGCGCCAGCAGCCCCGGACAGACCCAAGAGACCCAGTACTTC
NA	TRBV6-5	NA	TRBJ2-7	CASSYSDGVVEQYF	TGTGCCAGCAGTTACTCGGACGGGGTCGTGGAGCAGTACTTC
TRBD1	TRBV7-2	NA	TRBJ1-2	CASSHYLSGTDNSYYGYTF	TGTGCCAGCAGCCACTACCTGTCGGGGACAGACAACTCGTACTATGGCTACACCTTC
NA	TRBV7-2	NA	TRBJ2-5	CASSFQSSVETQYF	TGTGCCAGCAGCTTTCAGAGTAGTGTCGAGACCCAGTACTTC
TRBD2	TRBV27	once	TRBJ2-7	CASRSGTGPSEQYF	TGTGCCAGCAGGAGCGGGACGGGCCCTAGCGAGCAGTACTTC
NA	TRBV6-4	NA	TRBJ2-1	CASSRGGNYNEQFF	TGTGCCAGCAGTCGAGGGGGGAACTACAATGAGCAGTTCTTC
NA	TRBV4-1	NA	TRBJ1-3	CASSQDLGSGNTIYF	TGCGCCAGCAGCCAAGATCTAGGGTCTGGAAACACCATATATTTT
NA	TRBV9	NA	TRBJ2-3	CASSVDHSDTQYF	TGTGCCAGCAGCGTAGACCACTCCGATACGCAGTATTTT
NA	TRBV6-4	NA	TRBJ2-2	CASSGSANTGELFF	TGTGCCAGCAGCGGGAGTGCTAACACCGGGGAGCTGTTTTTT
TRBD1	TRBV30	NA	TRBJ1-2	CAWTSGGADGYTF	TGTGCCTGGACGTCAGGGGGTGCAGATGGCTACACCTTC
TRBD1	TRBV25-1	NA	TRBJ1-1	CASSASQGQDPRLAEAFF	TGTGCCAGCAGTGCGTCCCAGGGACAGGACCCCCGCCTGGCTGAAGCTTTCTTT
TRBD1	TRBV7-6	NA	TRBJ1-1	CASSPRTGGNTEAFF	TGTGCCAGCAGCCCACGGACAGGGGGGAACACTGAAGCTTTCTTT
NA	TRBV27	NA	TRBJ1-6	CASRILEINSPLHF	TGTGCCAGCCGAATTCTGGAGATTAATTCACCCCTCCACTTT
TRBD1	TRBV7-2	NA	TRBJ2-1	CASSARDSSYNEQFF	TGTGCCAGCAGCGCCCGGGACAGCTCCTACAATGAGCAGTTCTTC
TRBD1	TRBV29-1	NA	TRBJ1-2	CSVRDRGEGYTF	TGCAGCGTTCGGGACAGGGGTGAGGGCTACACCTTC
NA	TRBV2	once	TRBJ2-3	CASKELVSTDTQYF	TGTGCCAGCAAAGAACTGGTTAGCACAGATACGCAGTATTTT
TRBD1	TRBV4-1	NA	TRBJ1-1	CASSQVGQGARYTEAFF	TGCGCCAGCAGCCAAGTGGGACAGGGGGCAAGGTACACTGAAGCTTTCTTT
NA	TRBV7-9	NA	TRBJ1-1	CASRQSGMNTEAFF	TGTGCCAGCAGACAGTCTGGGATGAACACTGAAGCTTTCTTT
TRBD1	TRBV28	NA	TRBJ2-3	CASSTSGQYTDTQYF	TGTGCCAGCAGCACCTCGGGACAGTACACAGATACGCAGTATTTT
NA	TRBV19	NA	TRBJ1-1	CASSPLRGGNTEAFF	TGTGCCAGTAGTCCCCTGCGGGGGGGGAACACTGAAGCTTTCTTT
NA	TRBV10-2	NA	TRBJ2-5	CASSESGGKTQYF	TGCGCCAGCAGTGAGTCCGGTGGTAAGACCCAGTACTTC
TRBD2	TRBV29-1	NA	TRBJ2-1	CSVARGGEQFF	TGCAGCGTTGCCCGGGGGGGTGAGCAGTTCTTC
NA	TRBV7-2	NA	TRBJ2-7	CASSPRWRGEQYF	TGTGCCAGCAGCCCGAGGTGGCGCGGGGAGCAGTACTTC
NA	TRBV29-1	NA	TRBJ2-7	CSVERGYEQYF	TGCAGCGTTGAACGTGGGTACGAGCAGTACTTC
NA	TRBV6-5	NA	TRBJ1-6	CASSWDRDSPLHF	TGTGCCAGCAGTTGGGACCGCGATTCACCCCTCCACTTT
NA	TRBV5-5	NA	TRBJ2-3	CASSPQQSTDTQYF	TGTGCCAGCAGCCCCCAGCAGAGCACAGATACGCAGTATTTT
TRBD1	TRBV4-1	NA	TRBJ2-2	CASRPGTGLGTGELFF	TGCGCCAGCCGTCCCGGGACAGGGCTAGGCACCGGGGAGCTGTTTTTT
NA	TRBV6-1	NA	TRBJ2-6	CASSEHGSGANVLTF	TGTGCCAGCAGTGAACATGGCTCTGGGGCCAACGTCCTGACTTTC
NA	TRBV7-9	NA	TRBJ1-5	CASSCLPWRNQPQHF	TGTGCCAGCAGCTGTCTACCCTGGCGCAATCAGCCCCAGCATTTT
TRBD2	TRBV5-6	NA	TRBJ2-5	CASSLGPGLAQETQYF	TGTGCCAGCAGCTTGGGTCCAGGACTAGCACAAGAGACCCAGTACTTC
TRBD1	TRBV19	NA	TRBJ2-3	CASSMASGGLGDTQYF	TGTGCCAGTAGTATGGCCTCAGGGGGATTGGGAGATACGCAGTATTTT
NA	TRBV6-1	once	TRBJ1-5	CASSEWGTSWQPQHF	TGTGCCAGCAGTGAATGGGGGACGTCCTGGCAGCCCCAGCATTTT
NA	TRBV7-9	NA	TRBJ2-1	CASSVDRYNEQFF	TGTGCCAGCAGCGTCGACAGGTACAATGAGCAGTTCTTC
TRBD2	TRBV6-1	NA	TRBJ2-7	CASSEPIAGELNYEQYF	TGTGCCAGCAGTGAACCAATAGCGGGGGAGCTAAACTACGAGCAGTACTTC
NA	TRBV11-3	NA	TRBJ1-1	CASRLRWGTDSGTEAFF	TGTGCCAGCAGACTTAGGTGGGGGACGGACTCCGGCACTGAAGCTTTCTTT